This T cell receptor beta chain was captured in a study of beta chain features in type 1 diabetes. This CDR3 contains 15 residues. CDR1 and CDR2 (germline): MNHEY, SMNVEV (reference sequence). V lost 6 bases, J lost 3 bases, and 7 bases stayed unmatched. This clone was seen only a few times. CD4+ naive, central memory, regulatory and stem cell-like memory subsets were isolated by sorting on CD45RO/CCR7/CD25/CD127/CD95/CD27. Expressed TCRB transcripts were sequenced, since all the RNA that had been isolated was reverse transcribed. TCRdb's table, derived via immunoSEQ multiplex PCR, lists solely in-frame clones and lacks some. The data show under 450,000 clones, over 11% seen once.

This TCR was recovered from a man aged 25 to 40 in good health. Input material: naive CD4+ T cells from blood. J is TRBJ2-1 and V is TRBV27; 8 nucleotides agree with TRBD2. The CDR3 protein is CASSRGGTNYNEQFF. CDR3 DNA: TGTGCCAGCAGCCGCGGGGGGACCAACTACAATGAGCAGTTCTTC.